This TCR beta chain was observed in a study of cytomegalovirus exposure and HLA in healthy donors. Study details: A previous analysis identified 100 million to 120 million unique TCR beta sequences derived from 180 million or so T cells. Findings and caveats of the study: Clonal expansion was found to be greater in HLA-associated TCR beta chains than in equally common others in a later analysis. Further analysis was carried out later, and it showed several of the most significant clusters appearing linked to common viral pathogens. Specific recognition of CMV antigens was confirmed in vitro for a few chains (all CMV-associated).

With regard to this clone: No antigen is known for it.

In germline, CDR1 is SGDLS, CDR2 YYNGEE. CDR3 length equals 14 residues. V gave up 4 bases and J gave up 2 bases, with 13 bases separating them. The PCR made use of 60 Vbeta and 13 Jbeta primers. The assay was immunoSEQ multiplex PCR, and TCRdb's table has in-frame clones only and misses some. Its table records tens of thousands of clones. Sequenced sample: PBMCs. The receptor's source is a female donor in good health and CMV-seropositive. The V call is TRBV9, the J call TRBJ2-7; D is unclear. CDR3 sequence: CASSLAGYAYEQYF. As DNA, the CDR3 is TGTGCCAGCAGCTTGGCAGGTTACGCCTACGAGCAGTACTTC.